Presented here are 13 T cell receptor beta chains from one specimen sequenced in a study of blood T cell repertoires in COVID-19. Profiling relied on immunoSEQ multiplex PCR, and the TCRdb table lists in-frame clones only, not all of them. Among more than 300,000 clones, 70% to 90% were seen once, and the ten largest hold approximately 1.8%. The source material was peripheral blood. Receptors originate from a woman under 40 with COVID-19, enrolled during active disease.

The chain is built from TRBV6-5 and TRBJ1-5; 8 bases align to TRBD1. This CDR3 has 15 residues. With 7 bases clipped from V and 0 bases from J, the junction kept 5 bases outside the gene matches. Germline V gives CDR1 MNHEY, CDR2 SVGAGI. The CDR3 protein is CASNTGGYSNQPQHF. The CDR3 nucleotides are TGTGCCAGCAACACAGGGGGGTATAGCAATCAGCCCCAGCATTTT.

The chain is built from TRBV2 and TRBJ2-3; 7 nucleotides agree with TRBD1. Germline lookup yields CDR1 SNHLY and CDR2 FYNNEI. Trimming at V came to 6 bases and at J to 0 bases, leaving 6 bases not matched to a gene. The CDR3 contains 15 residues. CDR3 sequence: CASRATGFSTDTQYF. As DNA, the CDR3 is TGTGCCAGCAGGGCGACAGGGTTTAGCACAGATACGCAGTATTTT.

The chain uses TRBV5-1 and TRBJ1-2; no firm D call. Trimming pared 4 bases from V and 3 bases from J, leaving 10 bases between. Germline CDR1 is SGHRS and CDR2 is YFSETQ. CDR3 size: 13 residues. The CDR3 sequence is CASSLQSDYGYTF. The DNA for the CDR3 is TGCGCCAGCAGCCTACAGTCAGACTATGGCTACACCTTC.

This chain connects TRBV9 to TRBJ1-2, with a weak D call TRBD1 (6 bases). The CDR3 loop spans 14 amino acids. The V end was cut by 0 bases, the J end by 4 bases, with 10 bases between. CDR1 SGDLS and CDR2 YYNGEE come from the germline V gene. The CDR3 DNA sequence: TGTGCCAGCAGCGTAGATCAAGGGGGCTATGGCTACACCTTC. This translates into CASSVDQGGYGYTF.

On this clone: Other DNA sequences in this sample translate to the same CDR3. The V gene is TRBV7-9, the J gene TRBJ2-5; the match to TRBD2 covers 7 bases. CDR3 length equals 14 residues. The junction had 2 bases not matched to a gene; V was cut back by 1 base and J by 3 bases. From germline, CDR1 is SEHNR and CDR2 FQNEAQ (reference sequence). The chain's CDR3 is CASSLGLAEETQYF. CDR3 coding DNA: TGTGCCAGCAGCTTAGGTCTAGCGGAAGAGACCCAGTACTTC.

This CDR3 reads CASSFSGTGGDEQYF. The CDR3 DNA reads as TGCGCCAGCAGCTTTTCCGGGACAGGGGGCGACGAGCAGTACTTC. The V gene is TRBV5-1, the J gene TRBJ2-7; 12 positions agree with TRBD1. Germline V gene lookup returns CDR1 SGHRS and CDR2 YFSETQ. This CDR3 contains 15 residues. V was clipped by 2 bases and J by 5 bases; unmatched bases: 5. The whole variable domain, remainder taken from reference TRBV5-1 and TRBJ2-7, is KAGVTQTPRYLIKTRGQQVTLSCSPISGHRSVSWYQQTPGQGLQFLFEYFSETQRNKGNFPGRFSGRQFSNSRSEMNVSTLELGDSALYLCASSFSGTGGDEQYFGPGTRLTVT.

The chain is built from TRBV19 and TRBJ1-2; D gene ambiguous. There are 13 residues in the CDR3. V was trimmed by 9 bases and J by 0 bases, leaving 11 bases between them. Germline V gene data show CDR1 as LNHDA and CDR2 as SQIVND (reference sequence). The DNA for the CDR3 is TGTGCCAGCACTAAGGGAGCTAACTATGGCTACACCTTC. Translated, it gives CASTKGANYGYTF.

Details on this clone: The same CDR3 arises from other DNA sequences in this sample as well. In nucleotides, the CDR3 is TGCGCCAGCAGCTTTACAGGCCAAGAGACCCAGTACTTC. Translated, it gives CASSFTGQETQYF. This chain uses TRBV5-1 with TRBJ2-5, with D maybe TRBD1 (5 bases). CDR1 is SGHRS and CDR2 is YFSETQ in the germline V gene. V shed 2 bases and J shed 1 base, with 6 bases lying between them. CDR3 length: 13 amino acids.

The rearrangement links TRBV18 to TRBJ2-7; TRBD1 matches 8 bases. CDR3 length: 15 residues. The V segment lost 3 bases and the J segment 5 bases; nucleotides outside the gene matches: 9. Germline CDR1 is KGHSH and CDR2 is LQKENI. The CDR3 reads CASSPQTQGADEQYV. Here the CDR3 DNA reads TGTGCCAGCTCACCTCAAACGCAGGGGGCGGACGAGCAGTACGTC.

J is TRBJ2-7 and V is TRBV29-1; 14 positions match TRBD2. Trimming took 6 bases from V and 0 from J; bases not matched to a gene: 10. The CDR3 contains 17 residues. Germline values: CDR1 SQVTM, CDR2 ANQGSEA. The CDR3 loop reads CSVAGTSGGPSSYEQYF. The CDR3 coding sequence is TGCAGCGTCGCCGGGACTAGCGGGGGACCAAGCTCCTACGAGCAGTACTTC.

The rearrangement links TRBV6-4 to TRBJ2-5; 7 bases agree with TRBD1. Germline V CDR1 and CDR2: MRHNA, SNTAGT. CDR3 size: 14 residues. J gave up 7 bases and V 4 bases, and 9 bases lay outside the gene matches. CDR3 protein: CASSASTGDGTQYF. The CDR3 region has the DNA TGTGCCAGCAGTGCCTCAACAGGGGATGGGACCCAGTACTTC.

This chain links TRBV24-1 with TRBJ1-2; 7 bases line up with TRBD1. V shed 3 bases and J 5 bases; nucleotides not matched to a gene: 8. In germline, CDR1 is KGHDR, CDR2 SFDVKD. This CDR3 contains 15 residues. In DNA, the CDR3 is TGTGCCACCAGTGATCGGAGGGACAGTGGATATGGCTACACCTTC. It specifies CATSDRRDSGYGYTF.

The CDR3 region is CASSQDSSGNTIYF. Written as DNA, the CDR3 is TGTGCCAGCAGCCAAGACTCCTCTGGAAACACCATATATTTT. This chain uses TRBV3-1 (or the pseudogene TRBV3-2) with TRBJ1-3; D is unclear. V shed 0 bases and J shed 0 bases, with 3 bases lying between them. Germline V gives CDR1 LGHDT, CDR2 YNNKEL (reference sequence). The CDR3 sequence is 14 residues long.